The T cell receptor beta chain described here comes from a study of blood T cells in healthy people across ages. Primed by a sample-barcoded 5' primer and a J-beta primer mix, a second PCR proceeded for 7 to 11 cycles. TCRdb re-called the 5' RACE reads with MiXCR, one entry per CDR3 protein. The sample carries hundreds of thousands of distinct CDR3 sequences, about 49% recorded once. Whole-study findings and limits: Researchers judged that diversity estimates from one million T cells fell short of true values. Age brought a roughly linear fall in TCR beta diversity measured per million T cells.

Germline lookup yields CDR1 SEHNR and CDR2 FQNEAQ (reference sequence). The CDR3 is 15 amino acids. There are a few counts of this clonotype. Its specificity is not known. The sample consisted of blood. The sequence was collected from a man aged 60-69 years in good health. This chain connects TRBV7-9 to TRBJ2-7; D assignment may be TRBD1 or TRBD2 (5 bases each). With the DNA end fitting TRBJ2-5 better, the J assignment may be wrong. CDR3 protein: CASSYNGGSGETQYF. CDR3 bases: TGTGCCAGCAGCTATAATGGGGGTAGTGGAGAGACCCAGTACTTC.